Included here is one T cell receptor beta chain sequence, with context. Gene names refer to mouse genes. Read sequence stops 1 residue before the CDR3 end, and the germline J gene provides the missing end. Time point in this sample: mouse harvest day 14 after allogeneic transplant. Each mouse received 10^7 T-cell-depleted marrow cells plus 10^6 splenic CD5+ T cells by tail vein. This sample stems from a study of tissue T cells after allogeneic stem cell transplantation. The CDR3 sequence is 15 residues long. V shed 0 bases and J 0 bases; nucleotides not matched to a gene: 1. CDR1 and CDR2 from the germline V gene are SGHLS and HYDKME. Clones were sequenced by immunoSEQ multiplex PCR, and TCRdb holds only the in-frame ones, with some missing. This sample has 6,500 to 8,000 clones, with 36% found just once.

The V gene is TRBV12-2, the J gene TRBJ2-7, with TRBD2 matching over 10 bases. This receptor was identified in a female BALB/c mouse given C57BL/6 T cells with graft-versus-host disease after an allogeneic hematopoietic cell transplant. Material: skin. The CDR3 here is CASSLGTGVSYEQYF. CDR3 DNA (partial): TGTGCCAGCTCTCTCGGGACTGGGGTCTCCTATGAACAGTAC. The entire variable domain, with the rest obtained from reference TRBV12-2 and TRBJ2-7, is as follows: NSGVVQSPRYIIKGKGERSILKCIPISGHLSVAWYQQTQGQELKFFIQHYDKMERDKGNLPSRFSVQQFDDYHSEMNMSALELEDSAVYFCASSLGTGVSYEQYFGPGTRLTVL.